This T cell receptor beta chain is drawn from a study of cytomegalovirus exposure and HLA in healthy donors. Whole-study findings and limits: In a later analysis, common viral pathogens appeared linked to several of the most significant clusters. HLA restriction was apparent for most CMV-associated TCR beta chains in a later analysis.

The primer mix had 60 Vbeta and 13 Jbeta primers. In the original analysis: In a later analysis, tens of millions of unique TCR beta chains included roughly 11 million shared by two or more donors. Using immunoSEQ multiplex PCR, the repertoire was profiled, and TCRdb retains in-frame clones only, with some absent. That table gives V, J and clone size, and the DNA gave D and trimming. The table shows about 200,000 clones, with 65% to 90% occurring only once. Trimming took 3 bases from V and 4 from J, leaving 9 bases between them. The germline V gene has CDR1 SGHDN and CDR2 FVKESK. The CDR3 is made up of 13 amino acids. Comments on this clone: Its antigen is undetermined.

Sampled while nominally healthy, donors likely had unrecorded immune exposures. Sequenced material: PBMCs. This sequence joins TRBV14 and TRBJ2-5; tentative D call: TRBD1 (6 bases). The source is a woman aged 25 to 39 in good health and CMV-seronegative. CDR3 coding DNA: TGTGCCAGCAGCCATCCACAGGGAGAGACCCAGTACTTC. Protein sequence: CASSHPQGETQYF.